This TCR beta chain is drawn from a study of vaccination effects on CD4 cells after COVID-19. General study points: A shortage of convalescent patients and an absence of early post-infection timepoints characterized the study.

Subsequent to about 10 days of culture, CD4+ T cells were isolated. Germline CDR1 is SGDLS and CDR2 is YYNGEE. This CDR3 is built from 14 residues. Trimming took off 4 bases at V and 0 bases at J, with 10 bases between the two ends. This clone showed up just once. Antigen specificity is unknown. Sequenced by immunoSEQ multiplex PCR; TCRdb stores in-frame clones only, minus some. Here the sample spans tens of thousands of clones, 55% to 80% being singletons. This clonotype was obtained from a human donor who received a COVID-19 vaccine. The chain is built from TRBV9 and TRBJ1-1, with TRBD1 as a possible D gene (6 bases). The sequencing used CD4+ T cells from PBMCs cultured without peptide, collected before COVID-19 vaccination. Here the CDR3 DNA reads TGTGCCAGCAGCCGAGGGGGTATGAACACTGAAGCTTTCTTT. This translates into CASSRGGMNTEAFF.